Shown below are 32 T cell receptor beta chains from a single sample sequenced in a study of blood T cell repertoires in COVID-19. Profiled with immunoSEQ multiplex PCR; TCRdb holds only in-frame clones, not every one. The sample consists of 190,000 or so clones, around 84% of them appearing once. The sample was PBMCs or T cells enriched from blood (not recorded which). Source of these receptors: a man in his forties who had recovered from COVID-19.

This clone turned up a few times. J is TRBJ2-1 and V is TRBV2; 12 bases match TRBD2. CDR1 and CDR2 (germline): SNHLY, FYNNEI. Trimming took 7 bases from V and 10 from J; bases not matched to a gene: 8. The CDR3 has 14 amino acids. The CDR3 sequence is CASTQLAGGPEQFF. CDR3 in DNA: TGTGCCAGCACCCAACTAGCGGGGGGACCCGAGCAGTTCTTC.

The chain links TRBV7-6 to TRBJ2-5; the D gene is possibly TRBD1 (5 bases). Germline V gives CDR1 SGHVS, CDR2 FNYEAQ. V shed 3 bases and J shed 2 bases, with 13 bases lying between them. The length of the CDR3 is 15 residues. The CDR3 DNA follows: TGTGCCAGCAGCTTTACAGGTGGGCGACAAGAGACCCAGTACTTC. Its protein product is CASSFTGGRQETQYF.

The chain recombines TRBV27 with TRBJ2-7, with a possible D match to TRBD2 (6 bases). Germline V gene data show CDR1 as MNHEY and CDR2 as SMNVEV (reference sequence). This CDR3 comprises 15 residues. V was pared by 2 bases and J by 3 bases, with 14 bases between. The chain's CDR3 is CASSLKASASYEQYF. Written as DNA, the CDR3 is TGTGCCAGCAGTTTAAAGGCTAGCGCTAGCTACGAGCAGTACTTC.

The chain recombines TRBV5-5 with TRBJ2-1, with TRBD2 matching over 11 bases. V shed 4 bases and J 8 bases; nucleotides not matched to a gene: 8. The CDR3 covers 15 residues. Germline V CDR1 and CDR2: SGHKS, YYEKEE (reference sequence). The CDR3 region has the DNA TGTGCCAGCAGCCCCAGACTAGCGGGACCGCATGAGCAGTTCTTC. Amino acid sequence: CASSPRLAGPHEQFF.

The chain employs TRBV28 and TRBJ1-5, with D possibly matching TRBD1 (6 bases). V lost 7 bases and J lost 5, with 21 bases in between. Germline V gene lookup returns CDR1 MDHEN and CDR2 SYDVKM. The CDR3 loop spans 16 amino acids. The CDR3 here is CASTLGGAGGDQPQHF. CDR3 DNA sequence: TGTGCCAGCACCCTAGGGGGGGCGGGGGGAGATCAGCCCCAGCATTTT.

The genes are TRBV4-3 and TRBJ1-2, with a tentative D call TRBD1 (5 bases). The germline V gene has CDR1 LGHNA and CDR2 YSLEER. V lost 1 base to trimming and J lost 8 bases, with 17 bases between them. The CDR3 has 15 amino acids. CDR3 loop: CASSQVPIGQGGYTF. DNA for the CDR3: TGCGCCAGCAGCCAAGTGCCGATCGGACAAGGAGGCTACACCTTC.

The chain couples TRBV5-1 to TRBJ2-2; D uncertain. The CDR3 is 15 residues long. The V end lost 0 bases, the J end lost 1 base, and 7 bases lay between the germline ends. Germline assignment: CDR1 SGHRS and CDR2 YFSETQ. The CDR3 nucleotides are TGCGCCAGCAGCTTGGGGCCGGGGAACACCGGGGAGCTGTTTTTT. Translation gives CASSLGPGNTGELFF. Looking up the rest from reference TRBV5-1 and TRBJ2-2 gives the full variable domain: KAGVTQTPRYLIKTRGQQVTLSCSPISGHRSVSWYQQTPGQGLQFLFEYFSETQRNKGNFPGRFSGRQFSNSRSEMNVSTLELGDSALYLCASSLGPGNTGELFFGEGSRLTVL.

The V and J genes are TRBV6-5 and TRBJ1-5, with D hard to call. V dropped 0 bases and J dropped 11 bases, with 17 bases sitting between them. This CDR3 has 15 residues. From germline, CDR1 is MNHEY and CDR2 SVGAGI. In nucleotides, the CDR3 is TGTGCCAGCAGTTACTCGGGAGTGGCAGGCCAGGCCCAGCATTTT. As protein: CASSYSGVAGQAQHF.

V gene TRBV9 combines with J gene TRBJ2-2, with TRBD1 identical over 8 bases. This CDR3 comprises 15 residues. V lost 4 bases, J lost 3 bases, and 5 bases stayed unmatched. The V gene's germline CDR1 is SGDLS and CDR2 YYNGEE. CDR3 coding DNA: TGTGCCAGCAGCACGGACAGGGCGGACACCGGGGAGCTGTTTTTT. Amino acid sequence: CASSTDRADTGELFF.

The chain uses TRBV11-2 and TRBJ2-1, with TRBD1 matching 7 bases. The CDR3 runs 17 residues. CDR1 and CDR2 (germline): SGHAT, FQNNGV. The J segment lost 1 base and the V segment lost 5 bases, leaving 11 bases of the junction unmatched. The DNA for the CDR3 is TGTGCCAGCAGCCCTTGGATAGAGACAGGGTCCTACAATGAGCAGTTCTTC. As protein: CASSPWIETGSYNEQFF. Full variable domain (rest looked up from reference TRBV11-2 and TRBJ2-1): EAGVAQSPRYKIIEKRQSVAFWCNPISGHATLYWYQQILGQGPKLLIQFQNNGVVDDSQLPKDRFSAERLKGVDSTLKIQPAKLEDSAVYLCASSPWIETGSYNEQFFGPGTRLTVL.

The J gene is TRBJ1-4, the V gene TRBV28; D perhaps matches TRBD1 (6 bases). Germline V lookup: CDR1 MDHEN, CDR2 SYDVKM. V was cut by 8 bases and J by 8 bases, with 27 bases left in between. This CDR3 spans 17 amino acids. The CDR3: CASAGLGGTTTSEKLFF. Here the CDR3 DNA reads TGTGCCAGCGCAGGTTTGGGGGGGACAACGACGTCAGAAAAACTGTTTTTT.

This chain connects TRBV9 to TRBJ2-1; possibly TRBD2 for D (5 bases). CDR3 length equals 14 residues. Trimming left V 4 bases short and J 4 bases short, with 12 bases between. CDR1 is SGDLS and CDR2 is YYNGEE in the germline V gene. The CDR3 DNA follows: TGTGCCAGCAGCCCCCTGTCGGGGTACAATGAGCAGTTCTTC. It is translated as CASSPLSGYNEQFF.

In DNA form, the CDR3 reads TGTGCCAGCAGCGAGCTACTAGCGGGTGCCACCGGGGAGCTGTTTTTT. It yields the protein CASSELLAGATGELFF. V usage is TRBV7-9 and J usage is TRBJ2-2, with 9 positions matching TRBD2. The CDR3 has 16 residues. V dropped 5 bases and J dropped 4; count of bases not matched to a gene: 8. Germline V gene sequence: CDR1 SEHNR, CDR2 FQNEAQ (reference sequence).

The V and J genes are TRBV30 and TRBJ1-6; the D gene is possibly TRBD1 (6 bases). The CDR3 is 15 amino acids. Germline CDR1 reads GTSNPN; CDR2 reads SVGIG (reference sequence). Trimming took 0 bases from V and 8 from J, leaving 14 bases between them. The CDR3 reads CAWSVRNRADSPLHF. The CDR3 region has the DNA TGTGCCTGGAGTGTGAGAAACAGGGCTGATTCACCCCTCCACTTT.

The chain uses TRBV6-1 and TRBJ2-7; D uncertain. CDR1 MNHNS and CDR2 SASEGT come from the germline V gene. The CDR3 runs to 14 residues. With 3 bases removed from V and 2 bases from J, the gap between germline ends came to 11 bases. The CDR3 DNA reads TGTGCCAGCAGTGACCTATCCTCCGCCTACGAGCAGTACTTC. Its translation: CASSDLSSAYEQYF.

The chain combines TRBV5-6 with TRBJ1-3; D gene ambiguous. Germline V gene sequence: CDR1 SGHDT, CDR2 YYEEEE. The V and J ends lost 0 bases and 0 bases respectively, with 13 bases between them. The CDR3 has 17 residues. In DNA, the CDR3 is TGTGCCAGCAGCTTGGGTCACTTGAGCCACTCTGGAAACACCATATATTTT. This gives the protein CASSLGHLSHSGNTIYF.

The CDR3 DNA sequence: TGTGCCAGCTCTCTAGCGGGAGGGGCCAAAAACATTCAGTACTTC. Protein sequence: CASSLAGGAKNIQYF. The genes are TRBV18 and TRBJ2-4; 12 bases line up with TRBD2. V trimming: 6 bases; J trimming: 1 base; junction bases outside the gene matches: 1. This CDR3 has 15 residues. CDR1 and CDR2 from the germline V gene are KGHSH and LQKENI.

This clone is a singleton in its sample. The V and J genes are TRBV9 and TRBJ1-2; D gene uncertain. The CDR3 spans 14 residues. V lost 0 bases, J lost 2 bases, and 8 bases lay in between. Per the germline V gene, CDR1 is SGDLS and CDR2 is YYNGEE. The CDR3 sequence is CASSVGAQNYGYTF. CDR3 nucleotide sequence: TGTGCCAGCAGCGTAGGAGCTCAAAACTATGGCTACACCTTC.

The table lists this clone with a few counts. The genes are TRBV3-1 (or the pseudogene TRBV3-2) and TRBJ2-7; 12 positions agree with TRBD2. CDR1 LGHDT and CDR2 YNNKEL come from the germline V gene (reference sequence). V shed 5 bases, J shed 1 base, and the junction held 3 bases outside the gene matches. The CDR3 is made up of 15 amino acids. CDR3 sequence reads: CASSSLAGGSYEQYF. DNA of the CDR3: TGTGCCAGCAGCTCACTAGCGGGAGGTTCCTACGAGCAGTACTTC.

The rearrangement uses TRBV7-9 and TRBJ1-2; TRBD1 is a possible D gene (5 bases). Germline assignment: CDR1 SEHNR and CDR2 FQNEAQ (reference sequence). The CDR3 extends over 16 amino acids. The germline V and J ends were trimmed by 1 base and 4 bases, with 16 bases remaining between them. CDR3 nucleotide sequence: TGTGCCAGCAGCTTAGGACAGACGGGCCTGGGCTATGGCTACACCTTC. As protein: CASSLGQTGLGYGYTF.

This chain uses TRBV4-1 with TRBJ2-2; TRBD2 matches 13 bases. V shed 1 base and J 6 bases; nucleotides not matched to a gene: 5. The CDR3 is 17 residues long. Germline V gives CDR1 MGHRA, CDR2 YSYEKL. The CDR3 is CASSQAGTSGTPGELFF. CDR3 in DNA: TGCGCCAGCAGCCAAGCCGGGACTAGCGGGACCCCCGGGGAGCTGTTTTTT.

The V and J genes are TRBV5-1 and TRBJ2-5, with D maybe TRBD1 (5 bases). Trimming took 4 bases from V and 2 from J, leaving 12 bases between them. This CDR3 region has 14 residues. Per germline, CDR1 SGHRS and CDR2 YFSETQ. CDR3 sequence: CASSNPRDQETQYF. CDR3 bases: TGCGCCAGCAGCAACCCCAGGGATCAAGAGACCCAGTACTTC.

The V and J genes are TRBV5-1 and TRBJ2-6; 9 bases match TRBD1. The CDR3 length is 18 residues. CDR1 is SGHRS, CDR2 YFSETQ, per germline. V shed 4 bases, J shed 0 bases, and the junction held 8 bases outside the gene matches. For the CDR3, the DNA is TGCGCCAGCAGCACTCCGGGACAGGGCGGCTCTGGGGCCAACGTCCTGACTTTC. Translating gives CASSTPGQGGSGANVLTF.

This chain links TRBV6-5 with TRBJ2-4; 9 bases line up with TRBD2. Germline V gene sequence: CDR1 MNHEY, CDR2 SVGAGI. The CDR3 has 13 amino acids. V lost 4 bases and J lost 9; bases outside the gene matches: 4. CDR3 amino acids: CASSWAGGGIQYF. The CDR3 DNA reads as TGTGCCAGCAGTTGGGCGGGAGGGGGCATTCAGTACTTC.

The chain has TRBV27 and TRBJ2-3; 7 bases map to TRBD1. The V and J ends lost 4 bases and 4 bases, in that order; junction bases with no gene match: 11. This CDR3 comprises 16 residues. Germline lookup yields CDR1 MNHEY and CDR2 SMNVEV (reference sequence). The CDR3 region is CASSSLGGSRPDTQYF. DNA of the CDR3: TGTGCCAGCAGTTCGCTAGGGGGCTCACGTCCAGATACGCAGTATTTT.

This chain uses TRBV2 with TRBJ1-5; D perhaps matches TRBD1 (6 bases). The V end was cut by 2 bases, the J end by 0 bases, with 8 bases between. Germline CDR1 SNHLY, CDR2 FYNNEI. This CDR3 has 15 amino acids. CDR3 sequence reads: CASSERDISNQPQHF. The CDR3 region has the DNA TGTGCCAGCAGTGAAAGGGACATTAGCAATCAGCCCCAGCATTTT.

This clone has a single count. The chain combines TRBV6-5 with TRBJ1-4; perhaps TRBD1 as D (5 bases). The CDR3 has 11 amino acids. V was shortened by 6 bases and J by 8 bases, with 7 bases between the two germline ends. The germline V gene encodes CDR1 MNHEY and CDR2 SVGAGI. Written as DNA, the CDR3 is TGTGCCAGCAGAAGGGGCGAAAAACTGTTTTTT. The encoded protein is CASRRGEKLFF.

V gene TRBV7-3 combines with J gene TRBJ2-1; D remains ambiguous. Germline loops: CDR1 SGHTA, CDR2 FQGTGA. This CDR3 spans 15 amino acids. V dropped 0 bases and J dropped 2 bases, with 8 bases sitting between them. CDR3 DNA: TGTGCCAGCAGCTTAACGTTCAGTACCTACAATGAGCAGTTCTTC. Translation gives CASSLTFSTYNEQFF.

The J gene is TRBJ2-7, the V gene TRBV6-5; D gene ambiguous. Germline lookup yields CDR1 MNHEY and CDR2 SVGAGI. Between the trimmed V and J ends, which lost 5 bases and 0 bases, there was a span of 14 bases. The CDR3 is 15 residues long. Here the CDR3 reads CASSPSRRSSYEQYF. Here the CDR3 DNA reads TGTGCCAGCAGTCCGTCCCGCCGTAGCTCCTACGAGCAGTACTTC.

This chain joins TRBV2 and TRBJ2-5, with D possibly being TRBD1 (5 bases). The CDR3 is 11 amino acids. V was cut by 5 bases and J by 4 bases, with 5 bases left in between. Germline V CDR1 and CDR2: SNHLY, FYNNEI. CDR3 amino acids: CASSQGETQYF. In nucleotides, the CDR3 is TGTGCCAGCAGTCAGGGAGAGACCCAGTACTTC.

The rearrangement links TRBV9 to TRBJ2-7, with TRBD1 matching 9 bases. V was pared by 3 bases and J by 5 bases, with 12 bases of the junction left unmatched. From germline, CDR1 is SGDLS and CDR2 YYNGEE. This CDR3 has 16 amino acids. CDR3 in DNA: TGTGCCAGCAGCGGGCCCCACGGGACAGGGAATCACGAGCAGTACTTC. This encodes CASSGPHGTGNHEQYF.

The chain uses TRBV10-3 and TRBJ2-7; 11 bases are a match to TRBD1. Germline V lookup: CDR1 ENHRY, CDR2 SYGVKD. The CDR3 covers 15 residues. V shed 3 bases and J 5 bases; nucleotides not matched to a gene: 6. CDR3 region: CAISDPDRGLNEQYF. CDR3 bases: TGTGCCATCAGTGATCCGGACAGGGGGCTCAACGAGCAGTACTTC.